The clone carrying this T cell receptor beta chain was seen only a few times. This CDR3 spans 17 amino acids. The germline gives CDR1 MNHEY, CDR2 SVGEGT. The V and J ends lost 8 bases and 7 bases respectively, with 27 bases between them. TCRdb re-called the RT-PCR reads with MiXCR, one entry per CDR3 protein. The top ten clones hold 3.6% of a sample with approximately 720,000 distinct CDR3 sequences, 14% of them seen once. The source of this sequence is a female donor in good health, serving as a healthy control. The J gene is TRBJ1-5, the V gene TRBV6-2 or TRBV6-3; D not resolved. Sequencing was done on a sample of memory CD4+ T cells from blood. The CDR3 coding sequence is TGTGCCAGCCGTGATGATAAGGGTCTTCGGAATGTCCAGCCCCAGCATTTT. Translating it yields CASRDDKGLRNVQPQHF.